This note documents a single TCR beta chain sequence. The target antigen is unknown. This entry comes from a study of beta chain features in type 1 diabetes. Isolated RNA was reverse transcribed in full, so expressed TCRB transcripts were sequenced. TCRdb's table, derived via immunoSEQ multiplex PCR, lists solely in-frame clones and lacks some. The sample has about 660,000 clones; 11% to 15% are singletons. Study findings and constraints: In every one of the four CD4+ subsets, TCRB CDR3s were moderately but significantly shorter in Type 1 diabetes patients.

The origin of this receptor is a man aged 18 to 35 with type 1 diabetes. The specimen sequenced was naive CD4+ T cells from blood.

CDR3 region: CASSERGRTQETQYF. In nucleotides, the CDR3 is TGTGCCAGCAGTGAGAGGGGACGTACACAAGAGACCCAGTACTTC. This chain uses TRBV6-1 with TRBJ2-5; D assignment may be TRBD1 or TRBD2 (5 bases each). V dropped 3 bases and J dropped 2 bases, with 13 bases sitting between them. The CDR3 is 15 residues long. Germline CDR1 is MNHNS and CDR2 is SASEGT.